The entry below gives a single TCR beta chain sequence along with its context. Its antigen is currently unknown. The data were taken from a study of cytomegalovirus exposure and HLA in healthy donors. Study-wide results and limits: Equally common other TCR beta chains were less clonally expanded than HLA-associated ones, a later analysis found.

Despite likely unrecorded immune exposures, the donors were nominally healthy at the time of sampling. The PCR had 60 Vbeta and 13 Jbeta primers. Profiled with immunoSEQ multiplex PCR; TCRdb holds only in-frame clones, not every one. The table gives more than 100,000 clones; the top ten clones make up under 2% of it. The trim removed 5 bases at V and 6 bases at J, leaving 12 bases unmatched. Germline assignment: CDR1 MNHEY and CDR2 SMNVEV (reference sequence). The CDR3 length is 15 residues. This sequence originates from a woman aged 40-49 years in good health and CMV-seronegative. The rearrangement joins TRBV27 to TRBJ1-2, with 7 bases identical to TRBD1. Sequenced input: PBMCs. This CDR3 reads CASSPSPQGWDGYTF. DNA for the CDR3: TGTGCCAGCAGTCCGTCACCACAGGGGTGGGATGGCTACACCTTC.